This T cell receptor beta chain stems from a study of graft-versus-host responses after intestinal transplantation (dated by TCRdb to 2020 to 2022). A note on the overall study: The transplants that recipients got were multivisceral, liver-intestinal, or isolated intestinal. Bulk TCR-beta CDR3 sequencing was used to track graft-versus-host and host-versus-graft alloreactive T cell clones in the graft, circulation and bone marrow after intestinal transplantation. Samples from three later patients were sequenced in-house on an Illumina MiSeq with MiXCR processing rather than by the commercial service. Every recipient was given anti-thymocyte globulin induction, then maintenance tacrolimus and steroids for about three years. A cohort of 24 intestinal transplant recipients, including one retransplant, was enrolled, and a few patients lacking pretransplant specimens were excluded. A peak of at least 4% donor T cells among recipient peripheral blood mononuclear cells was the definition used for donor T cell macrochimerism. To identify alloreactive clones, pre-transplant mixed lymphocyte reaction products were sequenced and compared with unstimulated pre-transplant donor and recipient T cells.

This specimen's time point label, per the study, means: cells obtained before transplantation from donor or recipient. CD3+CD4+ and CD3+CD8+ populations were FACS-sorted from unstimulated pre-transplant donor and recipient cells taken from spleen or lymph nodes. Per the germline V gene, SGHVS is the CDR1 and FNYEAQ is the CDR2. Measured from the cysteine to the phenylalanine, the CDR3 is 14 residues long. The only DNA kept is the CDR3, 42 bases in frame from the first base. The trim is 5 bases for V and 4 bases for J, with a gap of 14 bases between the germline ends. Library method: the immunoSEQ multiplex PCR assay. For most patients, genomic DNA was isolated with the Qiagen DNeasy Blood and Tissue Kit and shipped frozen to Adaptive Biotechnologies for TCR sequencing. High-throughput TCR-beta CDR3 sequencing of genomic DNA from most patients was performed by Adaptive Biotechnologies. Under the source paper's analysis protocol: Adaptive's ImmunoSEQ software supplied the TCR sequencing data for around 19 patients, while MiXCR and VDJtools were used to process a few other patients. CD4 versus CD8 sorting errors were corrected by removing sequences found in both subsets at a frequency ratio below 5:1. CDR3 nucleotide sequences shared between donor and recipient were removed because the origin of such sequences could not be assigned. To count as alloreactive, a clone needed at least 2-fold expansion over unstimulated cells and a minimum CFSE-low frequency of 0.002% (template counts) or 0.001% (read counts). A clone was considered mappable if detected in the sequenced pre-transplant spleen, lymph node, or MLR CFSE-low populations of the donor or recipient. Cumulative frequency of alloreactive clones was calculated as a percentage of all sequences weighted by copy number. TCRdb holds this immuneACCESS table with in-frame rearrangements only. Some clones are missing; in checked studies, unresolved V genes explain under half, and the rest has no known cause. D and trimming come from the DNA, and the V and J calls and clone size come from that table. This sample comprises 100,000 to 140,000 clones, roughly 87% of them detected only once. The ten biggest clones cover roughly 0.71% of the sample.

Notes on this clone: It lacks a known antigen. The record has no base qualities; no much larger clone is one base away.

Study-level results and caveats: GvH clones were found in recipient bone marrow, and some of the GvH clones appeared earlier in ileal mucosa or blood, which is consistent with an intestinal mucosal origin. High GvH to HvG T cell clonal ratios were observed in the allografts of patients with donor T cell macrochimerism. Early after transplant, declines in HvG clones were associated with peak levels of circulating GvH clones. Conclusions were limited by the relatively low number and heterogeneity of intestinal transplant patients.

The sequence is built from TRBV7-6 and TRBJ2-5; confidence is insufficient to name the D gene. The specimen was unstimulated CD4+ T cells sorted from spleen or lymph node cells, collected before transplant. This receptor was obtained from a human donor who was the organ donor for an intestinal transplant. The bases read TGTGCCAGCAGCCCCCCCAGCTTGCGAGAGACCCAGTACTTC. Its amino acids are CASSPPSLRETQYF.